The T cell receptor beta chain under discussion was sequenced for a study of CD4+ T cells in melanoma. The study, taken as a whole, reports: Reportedly, melanoma neoantigen-specific CD4+ T cells showed varied differentiation states. CD8+ T cell, macrophage and B cell function reportedly correlated with neoantigen-specific CD4+ T cells.

The trim removed 5 bases at V and 4 bases at J, leaving 4 bases unmatched. The CDR3 spans 13 residues. Per the germline V gene, CDR1 is SGHDT and CDR2 is YYEEEE. Sequencing used immunoSEQ multiplex PCR; TCRdb keeps in-frame clones, though not all of them. There are some 110,000 clones in the sample; over 80% occur only once, and roughly 3.5% lies in the top ten. This clone was recorded once. Its target is unknown. This TCR was recovered from a human donor with melanoma. The chain combines TRBV5-6 with TRBJ2-5; 8 bases line up with TRBD1. Sequencing was carried out using peripheral blood. The CDR3 spells CASSQDRGETQYF. DNA of the CDR3: TGTGCCAGCAGTCAAGACAGGGGAGAGACCCAGTACTTC. Full variable domain (rest looked up from reference TRBV5-6 and TRBJ2-5): DAGVTQSPTHLIKTRGQQVTLRCSPKSGHDTVSWYQQALGQGPQFIFQYYEEEERQRGNFPDRFSGHQFPNYSSELNVNALLLGDSALYLCASSQDRGETQYFGPGTRLLVL.